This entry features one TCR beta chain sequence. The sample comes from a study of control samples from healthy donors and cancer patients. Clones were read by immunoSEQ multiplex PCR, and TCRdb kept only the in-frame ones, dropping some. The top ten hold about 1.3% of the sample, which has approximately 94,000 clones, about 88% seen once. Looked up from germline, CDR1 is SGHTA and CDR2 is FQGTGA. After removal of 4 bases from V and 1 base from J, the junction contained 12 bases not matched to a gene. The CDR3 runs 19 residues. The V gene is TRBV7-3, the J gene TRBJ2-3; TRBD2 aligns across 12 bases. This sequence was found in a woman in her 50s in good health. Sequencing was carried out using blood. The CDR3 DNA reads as TGTGCCAGCAGCTCCCGACTAGCGGGGGCGCTTTCCGGCACAGATACGCAGTATTTT. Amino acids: CASSSRLAGALSGTDTQYF.